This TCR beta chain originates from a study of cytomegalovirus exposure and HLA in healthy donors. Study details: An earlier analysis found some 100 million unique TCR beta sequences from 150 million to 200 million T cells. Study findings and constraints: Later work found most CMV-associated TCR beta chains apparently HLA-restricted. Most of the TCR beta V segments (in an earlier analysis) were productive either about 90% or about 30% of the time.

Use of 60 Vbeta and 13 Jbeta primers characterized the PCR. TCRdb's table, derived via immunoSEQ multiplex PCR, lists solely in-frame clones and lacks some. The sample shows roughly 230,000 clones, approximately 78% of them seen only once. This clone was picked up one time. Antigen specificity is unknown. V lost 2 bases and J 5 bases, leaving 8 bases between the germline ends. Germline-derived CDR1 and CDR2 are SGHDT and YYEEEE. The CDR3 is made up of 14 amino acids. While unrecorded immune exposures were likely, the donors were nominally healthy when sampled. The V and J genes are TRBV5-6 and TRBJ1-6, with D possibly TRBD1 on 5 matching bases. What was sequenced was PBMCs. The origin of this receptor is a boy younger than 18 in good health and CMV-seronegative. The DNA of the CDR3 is TGTGCCAGCAGCTTACAGGTTAATAATTCACCCCTCCACTTT. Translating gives CASSLQVNNSPLHF.